The 17 T cell receptor beta chains below were found in one sample sequenced in a study of regulatory T cells in long-lasting Graves disease. Specified time point: newly diagnosed GD, antithyroid drugs for less than 3 months. Researchers made the TCR library from RNA that was extracted from PBMCs. Building the TCR beta libraries relied on iRepertoire HTBI primers, and CDR3 regions underwent Arm-PCR. TCRdb redid the calling of the multiplex PCR reads with MiXCR, one entry per CDR3 protein. The table records about 300,000 distinct CDR3 sequences, 15% to 20% of them present only once. The input for sequencing was peripheral blood mononuclear cells (PBMCs), taken at new diagnosis, from a patient treated with antithyroid drugs. The source is a female donor with Graves disease.

This clonotype was observed many times. This chain joins TRBV11-2 and TRBJ2-1; 14 bases are a match to TRBD2. With V trimmed by 3 bases and J by 7 bases, 17 bases remained unmatched. The CDR3 runs to 20 residues. CDR1 SGHAT and CDR2 FQNNGV come from the germline V gene. This CDR3 reads CASSFQAGQGLAGDINEQFF. As DNA, the CDR3 is TGTGCCAGCAGCTTTCAGGCGGGACAGGGACTAGCGGGAGATATAAATGAGCAGTTCTTC.

This clonotype was counted a few times. The gene calls are TRBV28 and TRBJ2-7; 7 bases are a match to TRBD1. Germline trimming cut 2 bases from V and 3 bases from J; bases unmatched to any gene: 7. CDR1 MDHEN and CDR2 SYDVKM come from the germline V gene. The CDR3 loop spans 15 amino acids. The CDR3 DNA reads TGTGCCAGCAGTTTAAGACAGGGTGATCTCTACGAGCAGTACTTC. Protein: CASSLRQGDLYEQYF.

This clonotype came up many times. The chain combines TRBV12-3 or TRBV12-4 with TRBJ2-2, with 8 bases matching TRBD1. V lost 6 bases to trimming and J lost 4 bases; unmatched junction nucleotides: 7. The CDR3 runs 15 residues. CDR3 sequence reads: CASRSTGGSTGELFF. CDR3 DNA: TGTGCCAGCAGGTCAACAGGGGGAAGCACCGGGGAGCTGTTTTTT.

The chain joins TRBV24-1 to TRBJ2-3; D gene uncertain. The CDR3 is 16 amino acids. Germline CDR1 KGHDR, CDR2 SFDVKD. Between the trimmed V and J ends, which lost 1 base and 2 bases, there was a span of 12 bases. CDR3 in DNA: TGTGCCACCAGTGATTTTGAAGCGAGTCACACAGATACGCAGTATTTT. Translated, it gives CATSDFEASHTDTQYF.

This clonotype was recorded many times. This chain uses TRBV6-2 or TRBV6-3 with TRBJ2-1; 9 positions agree with TRBD1. Germline loops: CDR1 MNHEY, CDR2 SVGEGT. J was trimmed by 4 bases and V by 0 bases; bases with no gene match: 13. This CDR3 region has 19 residues. The CDR3 region has the DNA TGTGCCAGCAGTTACTCCCCCGGGGGTCACAGGGGGCAGTACAATGAGCAGTTCTTC. Translated: CASSYSPGGHRGQYNEQFF.

This clonotype occurred a few times. This chain connects TRBV6-1 to TRBJ1-2; D is undetermined. CDR3 length: 12 residues. Between the trimmed V and J ends, which lost 6 bases and 3 bases, there was a span of 8 bases. Germline V CDR1 and CDR2: MNHNS, SASEGT. CDR3 DNA: TGTGCCAGCAGCTCGACGGACTATGGCTACACCTTC. It codes for CASSSTDYGYTF.

This clonotype was observed many times. The chain joins TRBV27 to TRBJ2-7; D call uncertain. Germline V gene lookup returns CDR1 MNHEY and CDR2 SMNVEV (reference sequence). The CDR3 extends over 19 amino acids. V lost 6 bases to trimming and J lost 2 bases, with 29 bases between them. CDR3 amino acids: CASRTKNFVRSDSAYEQYF. As DNA, the CDR3 is TGTGCCAGCAGAACAAAAAATTTTGTGAGATCAGATTCCGCCTACGAGCAGTACTTC.

CDR3 sequence: CASSRTGGLSPLHF. CDR3 sequence (DNA): TGTGCCAGCAGTCGGACAGGGGGGCTCTCACCCCTCCACTTT. The J gene is TRBJ1-6, the V gene TRBV12-3 or TRBV12-4; 10 bases align to TRBD1. There are 14 residues in the CDR3. The ends lost 5 bases at V and 10 bases at J; junction bases unmatched: 5.

This clonotype occurred many times. This chain joins TRBV12-3 or TRBV12-4 and TRBJ2-5; no clear D. Trimming shortened V by 3 bases and J by 3 bases, and 17 bases separated the two germline ends. The CDR3 loop spans 16 amino acids. The CDR3 nucleotides are TGTGCCAGCAGTTTCTCCGGGTGGGGTCGGGAAGAGACCCAGTACTTC. Translating gives CASSFSGWGREETQYF.

The table lists this clonotype with a few counts. This chain joins TRBV19 and TRBJ2-2, with TRBD1 matching over 9 bases. V trimming: 8 bases; J trimming: 5 bases; junction bases outside the gene matches: 9. The germline gives CDR1 LNHDA, CDR2 SQIVND (reference sequence). The CDR3 covers 15 residues. The CDR3 region is CASLPQGARTGELFF. The CDR3 coding sequence is TGTGCCAGTCTCCCACAGGGGGCGAGGACCGGGGAGCTGTTTTTT.

The chain uses TRBV28 and TRBJ2-1; D possibly corresponds to TRBD2 (6 bases). Germline lookup yields CDR1 MDHEN and CDR2 SYDVKM. The V end lost 3 bases, the J end lost 3 bases, and 12 bases lay between the germline ends. CDR3 length equals 15 residues. CDR3: CASSFLVGSYNEQFF. The CDR3 DNA is TGTGCCAGCAGTTTTCTTGTCGGGAGCTACAATGAGCAGTTCTTC.

In its sample, this clonotype was seen many times. This CDR3 reads CASKPQDSNQPQHF. The CDR3, as DNA: TGTGCCAGCAAACCACAGGATAGCAATCAGCCCCAGCATTTT. The gene calls are TRBV28 and TRBJ1-5, with a possible D match to TRBD1 (5 bases). The CDR3 is made up of 14 amino acids. V was cut by 7 bases and J by 0 bases, with 10 bases left in between. Germline-derived CDR1 and CDR2 are MDHEN and SYDVKM.

This clonotype was observed at least ten times. This chain uses TRBV12-3 or TRBV12-4 with TRBJ2-3, with 12 bases matching TRBD2. This CDR3 is built from 18 residues. The V segment lost 6 bases and the J segment 2 bases; nucleotides outside the gene matches: 12. The CDR3 nucleotides read TGTGCCAGCAGGCCCACCCATCGACTAGCGGGAGACACAGATACGCAGTATTTT. This sequence encodes CASRPTHRLAGDTDTQYF.

There are many counts of this clonotype. The chain uses TRBV12-3 or TRBV12-4 and TRBJ2-3; 8 nucleotides align to TRBD2. After removal of 5 bases from V and 6 bases from J, the junction contained 10 bases not matched to a gene. CDR3 length: 15 amino acids. CDR3 loop: CASSLGGLERDTQYF. CDR3 bases: TGTGCCAGCAGTCTCGGGGGACTAGAGAGGGATACGCAGTATTTT.

Many counts were recorded for this clonotype. The rearrangement links TRBV11-2 to TRBJ2-7; D gene unclear. Looked up from germline, CDR1 is SGHAT and CDR2 is FQNNGV. Trimming took 2 bases from V and 0 from J, leaving 11 bases between them. This CDR3 has 15 amino acids. DNA for the CDR3: TGTGCCAGCAGCTTATCCAGCGCGAGCTCCTACGAGCAGTACTTC. Its translation is CASSLSSASSYEQYF. Full variable domain (outside the CDR3, taken from reference TRBV11-2 and TRBJ2-7): EAGVAQSPRYKIIEKRQSVAFWCNPISGHATLYWYQQILGQGPKLLIQFQNNGVVDDSQLPKDRFSAERLKGVDSTLKIQPAKLEDSAVYLCASSLSSASSYEQYFGPGTRLTVT.

This clonotype was seen ten or more times. The chain couples TRBV6-1 to TRBJ2-7, with D possibly matching TRBD2 (5 bases). Trimming pared 6 bases from V and 2 bases from J, leaving 11 bases between. This CDR3 comprises 13 residues. CDR1 is MNHNS and CDR2 is SASEGT in the germline V gene. Written as DNA, the CDR3 is TGTGCCAGCAGCCCCGGGGAGCCCTACGAGCAGTACTTC. It codes for CASSPGEPYEQYF.

This clonotype has ten or more counts. This chain joins TRBV19 and TRBJ2-1; TRBD2 matches 10 bases. Looked up from germline, CDR1 is LNHDA and CDR2 is SQIVND (reference sequence). The CDR3 spans 18 residues. The J segment lost 5 bases and the V segment lost 3 bases, leaving 13 bases of the junction unmatched. The chain's CDR3 is CASSIGLAGAQRDNEQFF. CDR3 coding DNA: TGTGCCAGTAGTATTGGTCTAGCGGGAGCCCAACGGGACAATGAGCAGTTCTTC.